This T cell receptor beta chain was identified in a study of cytotoxic CD8 clonotypes in ibrutinib-treated CLL. Study details: A mean of about 240,000 productive templates and 85,000 to 95,000 productive rearrangements was obtained per sample.

Only in-frame clones appear in the TCRdb table, and some are missing; sequencing was by immunoSEQ multiplex PCR. The sample lists 250,000 to 350,000 clones, approximately 76% seen once, with about 5% in the top ten. The V and J ends lost 6 bases and 2 bases, in that order; junction bases with no gene match: 7. Germline CDR1 SEHNR, CDR2 FQNEAQ (reference sequence). The CDR3 runs to 15 residues. This specimen consisted of PBMCs, obtained at disease progression, from a patient treated with ibrutinib. This receptor was taken from a human donor with chronic lymphocytic leukemia. The chain uses TRBV7-9 and TRBJ2-3; TRBD2 agrees at 8 bases. The chain's CDR3 is CASSRSGGATDTQYF. CDR3 in DNA: TGTGCCAGCAGTCGCTCGGGGGGGGCCACAGATACGCAGTATTTT.